The clone carrying this T cell receptor beta chain was recorded a few times. The sample is drawn from a study of blood T cell repertoires in COVID-19. Germline CDR1 and CDR2: MRHNA and SNTAGT. The CDR3 runs 16 residues. The ends were cut back, 0 bases at V and 4 bases at J, with 13 bases in the middle. The data were produced by immunoSEQ multiplex PCR, yet TCRdb's version contains in-frame clones alone and is incomplete. This sample has about 43,000 clones, with roughly 80% found just once. The chain combines TRBV6-4 with TRBJ2-1; D not resolved. The source is an older woman with acute or convalescent COVID-19. Source material: peripheral blood. CDR3 DNA: TGTGCCAGCAGTGACTCGATAAGAGGCGGATACAATGAGCAGTTCTTC. Translating it yields CASSDSIRGGYNEQFF.